Listed below are T cell receptor beta chains from one sample, sequenced in a study of T cell changes during pregnancy in multiple sclerosis. Sequencing used immunoSEQ multiplex PCR; TCRdb keeps in-frame clones, though not all of them. The sample lists under 45,000 clones; roughly 93% were seen once. The sequencing here drew on peripheral blood, taken in the second trimester of pregnancy. The source is a female donor in good health, enrolled as a control in a pregnancy study. CDR3s leave out the opening cysteine and the closing phenylalanine or tryptophan. Each record gives: J gene, V gene, CDR3 protein.

TRBJ1-2 TRBV6-6 ASSQRTGVGYT
TRBJ1-1 TRBV29-1 SVSREVPTEAF
TRBJ1-1 TRBV6-1 ASNDGGGTEAF
TRBJ2-1 TRBV7-3 ASSLFPTDYNEQF
TRBJ2-3 TRBV5-8 ASSSGQRVLDTQY
TRBJ2-2 TRBV19 ASNLGQGILGTGELF
TRBJ2-7 TRBV15 ATSLDRGDEQY
TRBJ2-7 TRBV5-6 ASSRGGPGGKTYEQY
TRBJ2-7 TRBV6-5 ASRAPAGGYEQY
TRBJ2-3 TRBV7-8 ASSLGILLARRTDTQY
TRBJ2-7 TRBV11-2 ASSLGGLLAGPRPYEQY
TRBJ2-5 TRBV27 ASSLLPVLQETQY
TRBJ1-2 TRBV4-3 ASSQDRGMANYGYT
TRBJ2-3 TRBV7-3 ASSLYRLAGESDTQY
TRBJ1-3 TRBV5-6 ASSRVSVVLSGNTIY
TRBJ2-7 TRBV19 ASSMVPGVDSPSYEQY
TRBJ1-1 TRBV27 ASSPRPGGEAF
TRBJ2-4 TRBV7-9 ASSLPGRGLQY
TRBJ1-5 TRBV19 ASSSGQGALNQPQH
TRBJ1-1 TRBV5-1 ASSWQNFGTEAF
TRBJ2-5 TRBV5-1 ASSWGIAGRGETQY
TRBJ1-5 TRBV6-1 ASSGQEGSNQPQH